These 13 T cell receptor beta chains came from one sample sequenced in a study of regulatory T cells in long-lasting Graves disease. TCR beta libraries were built with iRepertoire HTBI primers and Arm-PCR of CDR3 regions. TCRdb itself ran the multiplex PCR reads through MiXCR, one entry per CDR3 protein. Of 500,000 or so distinct CDR3 sequences detected, approximately 14% appear once; the ten largest clones hold approximately 15%. The time point is: newly diagnosed GD, antithyroid drugs for less than 3 months. From PBMCs, RNA was extracted and then used to make the TCR library. The sample was also linked to a second study, of T cells in Graves' hyperthyroidism and ophthalmopathy.

The source material was peripheral blood mononuclear cells (PBMCs), sampled at new diagnosis, from a patient treated with antithyroid drugs. Source of these receptors: a woman aged 45-59 years with Graves disease.

This clonotype was counted at least ten times. This chain joins TRBV6-5 and TRBJ2-2; D remains ambiguous. The V end was cut by 1 base, the J end by 2 bases, with 8 bases between. Germline CDR1 and CDR2: MNHEY and SVGAGI. The CDR3 has 15 amino acids. In DNA form, the CDR3 reads TGTGCCAGCAGTTACTGGGGTTCCAACACCGGGGAGCTGTTTTTT. Its protein product is CASSYWGSNTGELFF.

This chain joins TRBV6-5 and TRBJ2-1; 12 nucleotides align to TRBD2. The CDR3 is made up of 16 amino acids. Germline loops: CDR1 MNHEY, CDR2 SVGAGI. The ends lost 2 bases at V and 8 bases at J; junction bases unmatched: 7. Here the CDR3 reads CASSYPASGRAYEQFF. The CDR3 DNA sequence: TGTGCCAGCAGTTACCCGGCTAGCGGGAGGGCCTATGAGCAGTTCTTC.

This clonotype appeared a few times. The chain uses TRBV28 and TRBJ2-7; D remains ambiguous. In germline, CDR1 is MDHEN, CDR2 SYDVKM. The CDR3 spans 14 residues. V gave up 2 bases and J gave up 3 bases, with 11 bases separating them. The CDR3 nucleotides are TGTGCCAGCAGTTTACAGGAGTCTTACTACGAGCAGTACTTC. This sequence encodes CASSLQESYYEQYF.

This clonotype appeared many times. The chain links TRBV5-6 to TRBJ2-7, with D maybe TRBD1 (6 bases). The CDR3 runs to 15 residues. The V end lost 0 bases, the J end lost 3 bases, and 13 bases lay between the germline ends. The germline gives CDR1 SGHDT, CDR2 YYEEEE. The CDR3 DNA is TGTGCCAGCAGCTTGGTGAACAGGGACCACTACGAGCAGTACTTC. Protein product: CASSLVNRDHYEQYF.

Only a few counts were recorded for this clonotype. This rearrangement joins TRBV10-3 to TRBJ2-7, with D possibly TRBD1 on 6 matching bases. This CDR3 is 12 amino acids long. V was trimmed by 6 bases and J by 0 bases, leaving 6 bases between them. Germline assignment: CDR1 ENHRY and CDR2 SYGVKD. CDR3 sequence (DNA): TGTGCCATCAGGGACAGCTCCTACGAGCAGTACTTC. Protein: CAIRDSSYEQYF.

This clonotype was seen many times. The rearrangement joins TRBV6-1 to TRBJ2-1, with TRBD2 identical over 8 bases. CDR1 and CDR2 (germline): MNHNS, SASEGT. J lost 0 bases, V lost 5 bases, and 9 bases had no gene match. The CDR3 spans 17 residues. CDR3 in DNA: TGTGCCAGCAGTCCCGGACTAGCAGACTTCTCCTACAATGAGCAGTTCTTC. This sequence encodes CASSPGLADFSYNEQFF.

As concerns this clonotype: Its ends do not fully match the called genes, so a read error is possible. The chain recombines TRBV5-1 with TRBJ2-1; 10 bases are a match to TRBD2. The V gene's germline CDR1 is SGHRS and CDR2 YFSETQ. This CDR3 spans 17 amino acids. Written as DNA, the CDR3 is TGTGCCAGCAGCTTTGCTAGCGGGAGCTCGCAGGGCGATGAGCAGTTCTTC. Translating it yields CASSFASGSSQGDEQFF.

The table lists this clonotype with many counts. The chain uses TRBV29-1 and TRBJ2-7; TRBD2 matches 7 bases. The J segment lost 3 bases and the V segment lost 6 bases, leaving 2 bases of the junction unmatched. CDR1 SQVTM and CDR2 ANQGSEA come from the germline V gene. The CDR3 runs to 11 residues. The CDR3 region has the DNA TGCAGCGTGGGGGGGGGCTACGAGCAGTACTTC. Its translation is CSVGGGYEQYF.

This clonotype showed up many times. This chain uses TRBV2 with TRBJ2-3; D could derive from TRBD1 or TRBD2 (5 bases each). The length of the CDR3 is 14 residues. V shed 7 bases and J shed 0 bases, with 11 bases lying between them. From germline, CDR1 is SNHLY and CDR2 FYNNEI. The DNA of the CDR3 is TGTGCCAGCACTAGGGACCGTAGCACAGATACGCAGTATTTT. Translated, it gives CASTRDRSTDTQYF.

The chain joins TRBV6-1 to TRBJ1-3; possible D gene TRBD1, 6 bases. The V end was cut by 6 bases, the J end by 5 bases, with 11 bases between. The CDR3 extends over 13 amino acids. Germline CDR1 reads MNHNS; CDR2 reads SASEGT. CDR3 protein: CASSLGGRNTIYF. The CDR3 bases are TGTGCCAGCAGCCTCGGGGGCAGAAACACCATATATTTT.

This clonotype has a count of ten or more. This rearrangement joins TRBV6-1 to TRBJ1-2; 8 nucleotides line up with TRBD1. The V gene end was trimmed by 5 bases and the J gene end by 4 bases; junction bases not matched to a gene: 6. Per germline, CDR1 MNHNS and CDR2 SASEGT. This CDR3 spans 14 amino acids. CDR3 sequence (DNA): TGTGCCAGCAGTCTTGACAGGGGTGGCTATGGCTACACCTTC. Protein product: CASSLDRGGYGYTF.

The table lists this clonotype with many counts. The J gene is TRBJ2-1, the V gene TRBV11-1, with 9 bases matching TRBD2. This CDR3 is built from 14 residues. Germline assignment: CDR1 SGHAT and CDR2 FQDESV (reference sequence). Trimming took 5 bases from V and 4 from J; bases not matched to a gene: 3. The CDR3 DNA follows: TGTGCCAGCAGCCATCTAGCGGGATACAATGAGCAGTTCTTC. This translates into CASSHLAGYNEQFF.

This clonotype was seen many times. This rearrangement joins TRBV2 to TRBJ2-2; the match to TRBD2 covers 7 bases. The CDR3 runs to 18 residues. The germline CDR1 and CDR2 sequences are SNHLY and FYNNEI. Germline trimming cut 2 bases from V and 2 bases from J; bases unmatched to any gene: 11. The DNA of the CDR3 is TGTGCCAGCAGTGAACCCCCGGGGGACTATACTAACACCGGGGAGCTGTTTTTT. This sequence encodes CASSEPPGDYTNTGELFF.